These 10 T cell receptor beta chains came from one sample sequenced in a study of cytomegalovirus exposure and HLA in healthy donors (dated by TCRdb to 2016 to 2017). Libraries were built with the immunoSEQ multiplex PCR assay. The multiplex PCR relied on a mix of 60 forward primers for TCR Vbeta segments and 13 reverse primers for TCR Jbeta segments. TCRdb carries this immuneACCESS record with in-frame sequences only. Its versions omit some clonotypes, under half of them owing to an unresolved V gene in the studies checked, with the rest unexplained. For this sample there are some 140,000 clones; 76% appear just once. Over 3% of the sample is in the top ten clones. Sequences were obtained from PBMCs. Source of these receptors: a man aged 35 to 55 in good health and CMV-seronegative.

This chain connects TRBV27 to TRBJ1-1; D not resolved. The CDR3 has 12 amino acids. Germline V gene sequence: CDR1 MNHEY, CDR2 SMNVEV (reference sequence). The V and J ends lost 4 bases and 7 bases respectively, with 10 bases between them. In nucleotides, the CDR3 is TGTGCCAGCAGTTCGACCGGGAGTGAAGCTTTCTTT. Encoded protein: CASSSTGSEAFF.

The J gene is TRBJ2-4, the V gene TRBV28; D is perhaps TRBD2 (5 bases). This CDR3 comprises 12 residues. The germline gives CDR1 MDHEN, CDR2 SYDVKM. V lost 3 bases and J lost 7, with 7 bases in between. CDR3 loop: CASSFRGNIQYF. CDR3 coding DNA: TGTGCCAGCAGTTTCCGGGGTAACATTCAGTACTTC.

This clone appeared a single time. The chain carries TRBV23-1 and TRBJ2-5; 7 bases are shared with TRBD1. TRBV23-1 is labeled an ORF, and its function is uncertain. CDR3 size: 15 residues. With 3 bases clipped from V and 4 bases from J, the junction kept 8 bases outside the gene matches. The CDR3 nucleotides read TGCGCCAGCAGTCACCTTAGTCCAGGGGGAGAGACCCAGTACTTC. Residues: CASSHLSPGGETQYF.

This clone has a single count. The gene calls are TRBV6-5 and TRBJ1-2, with D hard to call. Germline V gives CDR1 MNHEY, CDR2 SVGAGI. The CDR3 contains 14 residues. V lost 7 bases and J 2 bases, leaving 14 bases between the germline ends. DNA for the CDR3: TGTGCCAGCACTAAGGAGGGTAGCAACTATGGCTACACCTTC. Translated, it gives CASTKEGSNYGYTF.

This clone was counted only a few times. The chain is built from TRBV5-4 and TRBJ1-1, with 8 bases fitting TRBD1. Germline CDR1 is SGHNT and CDR2 is YYREEE (reference sequence). V lost 5 bases, J lost 3 bases, and 6 bases stayed unmatched. The CDR3 runs to 14 residues. CDR3 DNA: TGTGCCAGCAGTACAGGGGGTCGGGACACTGAAGCTTTCTTT. Amino acids: CASSTGGRDTEAFF.

The chain employs TRBV7-8 and TRBJ2-5, with TRBD1 matching over 9 bases. Germline loops: CDR1 SGHVS, CDR2 FQNEAQ. This CDR3 contains 17 residues. The V gene end was trimmed by 5 bases and the J gene end by 4 bases; junction bases not matched to a gene: 14. The CDR3: CASSARAGQGIGETQYF. The CDR3 nucleotides are TGTGCCAGCAGCGCACGAGCCGGACAGGGGATAGGAGAGACCCAGTACTTC.

The rearrangement uses TRBV7-2 and TRBJ1-2; TRBD1 might be the D (5 bases). Germline lookup yields CDR1 SGHTA and CDR2 FQGNSA. The CDR3 totals 15 residues. V lost 5 bases and J 2 bases, leaving 15 bases between the germline ends. The CDR3 here is CASSPGRGLNYGYTF. CDR3 DNA sequence: TGTGCCAGCAGCCCCGGGAGGGGCTTGAACTATGGCTACACCTTC.

There are a few counts of this clone. The CDR3 bases are TGTGCCAGCAACCCTCTTCTAAGTGCGAACACCGGGGAGCTGTTTTTT. It codes for CASNPLLSANTGELFF. The genes are TRBV7-9 and TRBJ2-2; D not resolved. The CDR3 sequence is 16 residues long. Germline assignment: CDR1 SEHNR and CDR2 FQNEAQ (reference sequence). Trimming took 7 bases from V and 0 from J, leaving 15 bases between them.

The V call is TRBV2, the J call TRBJ1-2, with 7 bases fitting TRBD1. The V gene end was trimmed by 6 bases and the J gene end by 0 bases; junction bases not matched to a gene: 10. This CDR3 spans 16 amino acids. Germline values: CDR1 SNHLY, CDR2 FYNNEI. The CDR3 region has the DNA TGTGCCAGCAGCGAAAGGGGGACAGTGTCTAACTATGGCTACACCTTC. Translated: CASSERGTVSNYGYTF.

The chain has TRBV7-2 and TRBJ1-1; 8 bases line up with TRBD1. The trim removed 6 bases at V and 0 bases at J, leaving 3 bases unmatched. This CDR3 is 14 amino acids long. Germline loops: CDR1 SGHTA, CDR2 FQGNSA. CDR3 loop: CASRMTGVNTEAFF. DNA of the CDR3: TGTGCCAGCAGGATGACAGGGGTGAACACTGAAGCTTTCTTT.